Listed below are T cell receptor beta chains from one sample, sequenced in a study of shared clonotypes between healthy human individuals. TCRdb's table, derived via immunoSEQ multiplex PCR, lists solely in-frame clones and lacks some. The sample gives approximately 1,000,000 clones, approximately 80% of which show up once; approximately 0.5% is in the top ten. The sequenced material came from memory CD4+ T cells from PBMCs. The receptors here all came from a man between 18 and 29 years old in good health. Some clones in this sample may be carry-over from other donors' samples. The CDR3 runs from the conserved cysteine through the conserved F or W. The D gene is left open where the match is weak. Not every row has a clone size; where given, it reads once, few, many or a size class.

>NA|NA|TRBJ1-2|TRBV28
TGTGCCAGCAGTTCCTTGGTCCAGACTCCCGGAGGCTACACCTTC
CASSSLVQTPGGYTF
>TRBD1|NA|TRBJ1-5|TRBV30
TGTGCCTGGAAAGGACAGGGGAGCAGCAATCAGCCCCAGCATTTT
CAWKGQGSSNQPQHF
>NA|NA|TRBJ1-5|TRBV19
TGTGCCAGTACCGGGGAGGGCCGCCCAGGGCCCCAGCATTTT
CASTGEGRPGPQHF
>TRBD1|many|TRBJ1-1|TRBV29-1
TGCAGCGTTGAAAAAGGACAGGGCACTGAAGCTTTCTTT
CSVEKGQGTEAFF
>TRBD2|NA|TRBJ2-7|TRBV9
TGTGCCAGCAGCATTCAAGCGGGACCCTACGAGCAGTACTTC
CASSIQAGPYEQYF
>NA|few|TRBJ1-2|TRBV14
TGTGCCAGCAGCCAAGATCCCCGTGAGGGGGTAGGCTATGGCTACACCTTC
CASSQDPREGVGYGYTF
>NA|NA|TRBJ2-1|TRBV18
TGTGCCAGCTCATCGCTGACACATCTAGCGACCGGAAATTACAATGAGCAGTTCTTC
CASSSLTHLATGNYNEQFF
>TRBD1|NA|TRBJ2-3|TRBV19
TGTGCCAGTAGTGAGTGGACAGGGTCCCACACAGATACGCAGTATTTT
CASSEWTGSHTDTQYF
>NA|NA|TRBJ1-2|TRBV6-1
TGTGCCAGCAGCATGGACAGCAACTATGGCTACACCTTC
CASSMDSNYGYTF
>NA|NA|TRBJ1-1|TRBV7-8
TGTGCCAGCAGCCGGATAGCAGGGAAGGGCACTGAAGCTTTCTTT
CASSRIAGKGTEAFF
>NA|NA|TRBJ2-1|TRBV9
TGTGCCAGCAGCGTATTTGGAGGCAGGAGCGATGAGCAGTTCTTC
CASSVFGGRSDEQFF
>NA|NA|TRBJ1-1|TRBV18
TGTGCCAGCTCACCTCAATCCCTGGGCGGGACTGAAGCTTTCTTT
CASSPQSLGGTEAFF
>NA|many|TRBJ2-2|TRBV27
TGTGCCAGCAGTTTGGACCAAAGGGGCACCGGGGAGCTGTTTTTT
CASSLDQRGTGELFF
>NA|NA|TRBJ1-3|TRBV6-6
TGTGCCAGCAGTTACCAACTTGGAAACACCATATATTTT
CASSYQLGNTIYF
>TRBD1|NA|TRBJ2-1|TRBV27
TGTGCCAGCAACCTCCGGGACAGGGGGTCCAATGAGCAGTTCTTC
CASNLRDRGSNEQFF
>TRBD2|NA|TRBJ2-1|TRBV15
TGTGCCACCAGCAGCCGTGAAGCGGGAGGGAAAGATGAGCAGTTCTTC
CATSSREAGGKDEQFF
>TRBD2|NA|TRBJ2-1|TRBV5-6
TGTGCCAGCAGCTTGGATGGCGGACTAGCGGTTTACAATGAGCAGTTCTTC
CASSLDGGLAVYNEQFF
>NA|NA|TRBJ2-3|TRBV7-2
TGTGCCAGCTTACTGACCCCTGGCACAGATACGCAGTATTTT
CASLLTPGTDTQYF
>NA|NA|TRBJ2-1|TRBV27
TGTGCCAGCAGTTTGCAGGGTTGGGGCAATGAGCAGTTCTTC
CASSLQGWGNEQFF
>TRBD2|NA|TRBJ2-3|TRBV9
TGTGCCAGCAGCTCCCCCCGTAGCGGGCTAAGCACAGATACGCAGTATTTT
CASSSPRSGLSTDTQYF
>TRBD2|NA|TRBJ2-1|TRBV27
TGTGCCAGCAGTCCTCTCAGCGGGAGGTTCGGCAATGAGCAGTTCTTC
CASSPLSGRFGNEQFF
>NA|NA|TRBJ2-7|TRBV29-1
TGCAGCGCCCGAGGGTATGAAGCGAACGAGCAGTACTTC
CSARGYEANEQYF
>NA|NA|TRBJ2-3|TRBV11-1
TGTGCCAGCAGCTTAGGTCTGTCGGGCAGGGGACTCACAGATACGCAGTATTTT
CASSLGLSGRGLTDTQYF
>NA|NA|TRBJ2-3|TRBV28
TGTGCCAGCAGTTTTAGCGGAGGGGGCTACACAGATACGCAGTATTTT
CASSFSGGGYTDTQYF
>NA|NA|TRBJ2-7|TRBV5-4
TGTGCCAGCAGCCGGGATTCGTCCGAGCAGTACTTC
CASSRDSSEQYF
>NA|once|TRBJ1-2|TRBV2
TGTGCCAGCAGTAGCTCTACCGTGGACTATGGCTACACCTTC
CASSSSTVDYGYTF
>NA|NA|TRBJ1-5|TRBV28
TGTGCCAGCAGTTCCCAGGGGCGCGGCGGCAATCAGCCCCAGCATTTT
CASSSQGRGGNQPQHF
>NA|NA|TRBJ2-7|TRBV28
TGTGCCAGCAGTCTCCCTGGGGGGATCTCCCTGTACGAGCAGTACTTC
CASSLPGGISLYEQYF
>NA|NA|TRBJ2-7|TRBV4-2
TGTGCCAGCAGCCCAAGTGCGTCCCAGGGGTACGAGCAGTACTTC
CASSPSASQGYEQYF
>NA|few|TRBJ1-2|TRBV5-8
TGTGCCAGCAGCTTAGTGGGCTACACCTTC
CASSLVGYTF
>NA|NA|TRBJ2-7|TRBV5-5
TGTGCCAGCAGCTTGTTTCTGTCTCCTGCCGCCTCCGAGCAGTACTTC
CASSLFLSPAASEQYF
>TRBD1|NA|TRBJ2-7|TRBV5-4
TGTGCCAGCGGCTTGCCGGGGACAGTCGTCTCCGAGCAGTACTTC
CASGLPGTVVSEQYF
>NA|NA|TRBJ2-3|TRBV27
TGTGCCAGCAGTTTCCAATGGGGAGATACGCAGTATTTT
CASSFQWGDTQYF
>NA|once|TRBJ1-5|TRBV11-2
TGTGCCAGCAGCTCCGGGTTTCAGCCCCAGCATTTT
CASSSGFQPQHF
>NA|NA|TRBJ2-1|TRBV4-2
TGTGCCAGCAGCCTCAGCGAGGACAATGAGCAGTTCTTC
CASSLSEDNEQFF
>NA|NA|TRBJ1-2|TRBV15
TGTGCCACCAGCAGAGATCGGGGCAGGCCCAATGGCTACACCTTC
CATSRDRGRPNGYTF
>NA|NA|TRBJ2-7|TRBV28
TGTGCCAGCAGTTCAGGGGCTAGCGGCTCCTACGAGCAGTACTTC
CASSSGASGSYEQYF
>NA|few|TRBJ1-4|TRBV7-2
TGTGCCAGCAGCTTCGCGGGCCGGGCGAATGAAAAACTGTTTTTT
CASSFAGRANEKLFF
>NA|NA|TRBJ2-2|TRBV7-9
TGTGCCAGCAGCTTGGCAGCGCGGGCCGGGGAGCTGTTTTTT
CASSLAARAGELFF
>NA|once|TRBJ1-5|TRBV2
TGTGCCAGCAGTGGGTCAGTTAGCAATCAGCCCCAGCATTTT
CASSGSVSNQPQHF
>NA|once|TRBJ2-2|TRBV9
TGTGCCAGCAGCGTAGGGGGACCCGCCGTAGGCACCGGGGAGCTGTTTTTT
CASSVGGPAVGTGELFF
>NA|NA|TRBJ1-2|TRBV5-1
TGCGCCAGCAGCTTGGACGGGGCCGGCTATGGCTACACCTTC
CASSLDGAGYGYTF
>NA|once|TRBJ2-5|TRBV28
TGTGCCAGCAGTCCATCCGAGACCCAGTACTTC
CASSPSETQYF
>TRBD2|NA|TRBJ2-7|TRBV10-3
TGTGCCATCAGATCGGGACTATCCTACTACGAGCAGTACTTC
CAIRSGLSYYEQYF
>NA|few|TRBJ1-2|TRBV11-2
TGTGCCAGCAGCTTCGACAGCTATGGCTACACCTTC
CASSFDSYGYTF
>NA|NA|TRBJ2-7|TRBV7-9
TGTGCCAGCAGCTCAGGACAGACCTCCTACGAGCAGTACTTC
CASSSGQTSYEQYF
>TRBD1|NA|TRBJ2-7|TRBV9
TGTGCCAGCAGCGTTCGGGACAGGGGGAACGAGCAGTACTTC
CASSVRDRGNEQYF
>TRBD2|NA|TRBJ2-7|TRBV28
TGTGCCAGCAGTACAAGCGGGGTCTCCTACGAGCAGTACTTC
CASSTSGVSYEQYF
>NA|NA|TRBJ1-4|TRBV23-1
TGCGCCAGCAGTTCAGTGGACAGCCAGGTTATCCCCAGACATGAAAAACTGTTTTTT
CASSSVDSQVIPRHEKLFF
>NA|few|TRBJ2-2|TRBV28
TGTGCCAGCAAGGATATGGGACTGAACACCGGGGAGCTGTTTTTT
CASKDMGLNTGELFF
>TRBD1|NA|TRBJ2-7|TRBV7-9
TGTGCCAGCAGCTTAGGGACAGGCCGAGCCTACGAGCAGTACTTC
CASSLGTGRAYEQYF
>NA|few|TRBJ1-4|TRBV28
TGTGCCAGCAGAAATTCCGGGACACACTCCGGCCGGGGCCTGTTTTTT
CASRNSGTHSGRGLFF
>TRBD1|few|TRBJ1-3|TRBV6-1
TGTGCCAGCAGAGAATGGGACAGCTTCTCTGGAAACACCATATATTTT
CASREWDSFSGNTIYF
>TRBD2|NA|TRBJ2-5|TRBV28
TGTGCCAGCAGCCCCCTCGGGACTAGCGGGCAAGAGACCCAGTACTTC
CASSPLGTSGQETQYF
>TRBD2|NA|TRBJ2-3|TRBV14
TGTGCCAGCAGGCGACTAGCGGCCGGGGCAGATACGCAGTATTTT
CASRRLAAGADTQYF
>TRBD1|once|TRBJ2-7|TRBV7-6
TGTGCCAGCAGTCGGACAGGGGACGAGCAGTACTTC
CASSRTGDEQYF